This is a list of T cell receptor beta chains from one sample in a study of OX40 agonist ivuxolimab in advanced cancers. Produced via immunoSEQ multiplex PCR; TCRdb's table is partial and in-frame only. The table lists more than 30,000 clones, roughly 84% of them singletons. The sequencing used CD4+ or CD8+ T cells sorted from blood, collected in a trial of the OX40 agonist ivuxolimab. Every receptor here comes from an adult with an advanced solid tumor such as melanoma, head and neck, liver or kidney cancer. CDR3s include the opening cysteine and the closing phenylalanine or tryptophan. A D gene is named only where the DNA matches it firmly. Where a row states a size, it is once, few, many or the class of an expanded clone; other rows omit it.

>NA|TRBJ1-1|TRBV7-9|NA|13
CASSVEDYTEAFF
TGTGCCAGCAGCGTTGAGGATTACACTGAAGCTTTCTTT
>NA|TRBJ2-7|TRBV2|NA|14
CASSDGGQIYEQYF
TGTGCCAGCAGTGACGGGGGACAGATATACGAGCAGTACTTC
>TRBD1|TRBJ2-7|TRBV6-5|once|13
CASSYDRDYEQYF
TGTGCCAGCAGTTACGACAGGGACTACGAGCAGTACTTC
>TRBD2|TRBJ2-7|TRBV11-2|NA|17
CASSLNPPISGGGEQYF
TGTGCCAGCAGCCTAAACCCCCCGATTAGCGGGGGAGGTGAGCAGTACTTC
>TRBD1|TRBJ2-7|TRBV30|NA|13
CAWRPGQGVEQYF
TGTGCCTGGCGTCCGGGACAGGGTGTCGAGCAGTACTTC
>NA|TRBJ1-4|TRBV4-2|NA|14
CASSLTWGYEKLFF
TGTGCCAGCAGCTTGACCTGGGGGTATGAAAAACTGTTTTTT
>NA|TRBJ2-5|TRBV6-5|NA|15
CASSRDSTGSETQYF
TGTGCCAGCAGTCGGGACTCCACAGGGAGTGAGACCCAGTACTTC
>TRBD1|TRBJ2-7|TRBV7-9|NA|14
CASSSRQGSYEQYF
TGTGCCAGCAGCTCCAGACAGGGTTCCTACGAGCAGTACTTC
>TRBD1|TRBJ1-5|TRBV7-9|NA|14
CASSPTGGDQPQHF
TGTGCCAGCAGCCCGACAGGGGGTGATCAGCCCCAGCATTTT
>TRBD1|TRBJ1-5|TRBV13|NA|15
CASSSRQGAEQPQHF
TGTGCCAGCAGTTCCAGACAGGGGGCGGAGCAGCCCCAGCATTTT
>TRBD2|TRBJ2-1|TRBV10-3|NA|15
CAISDRWTSPHEQFF
TGTGCCATCAGTGACCGCTGGACTAGCCCCCATGAGCAGTTCTTC
>TRBD1|TRBJ2-1|TRBV6-4|NA|14
CASSGDSSYNEQFF
TGTGCCAGCAGTGGGGACAGCTCCTACAATGAGCAGTTCTTC
>NA|TRBJ1-3|TRBV27|NA|14
CASSYNRAGNTIYF
TGTGCCAGCAGTTACAACAGGGCTGGAAACACCATATATTTT
>NA|TRBJ2-1|TRBV6-6|NA|16
CASSLGRTDSYNEQFF
TGTGCCAGCAGTCTCGGTAGGACAGACTCCTACAATGAGCAGTTCTTC
>NA|TRBJ1-2|TRBV6-5|large|14
CASSNKGQLYGYTF
TGTGCCAGCAGCAACAAAGGACAGCTCTATGGCTACACCTTC
>NA|TRBJ1-2|TRBV10-1|NA|14
CASSESSGVYGYTF
TGCGCCAGCAGTGAGTCGAGCGGGGTCTATGGCTACACCTTC
>NA|TRBJ1-1|TRBV6-4|NA|14
CASRGTPGVAEAFF
TGTGCCAGCAGGGGGACTCCAGGGGTGGCTGAAGCTTTCTTT
>NA|TRBJ2-7|TRBV5-1|once|12
CASSPGAYEQYF
TGCGCCAGCAGTCCCGGGGCCTACGAGCAGTACTTC
>NA|TRBJ1-5|TRBV10-3|NA|12
CAISPGDQPQHF
TGTGCCATCAGTCCAGGGGATCAGCCCCAGCATTTT
>NA|TRBJ1-1|TRBV19|NA|15
CASSMGAVQNTEAFF
TGTGCCAGTAGTATGGGGGCAGTTCAGAACACTGAAGCTTTCTTT
>TRBD1|TRBJ1-1|TRBV30|NA|11
CAWTLGTGAFF
TGTGCCTGGACCTTAGGGACAGGGGCTTTCTTT
>NA|TRBJ1-1|TRBV5-6|NA|13
CASSLGGATEAFF
TGTGCCAGCAGCTTGGGAGGGGCCACTGAAGCTTTCTTT
>NA|TRBJ2-3|TRBV5-6|NA|18
CASSLGPLKAKGTDTQYF
TGTGCCAGCAGCCTTGGCCCCCTTAAGGCTAAGGGCACAGATACGCAGTATTTT
>NA|TRBJ1-1|TRBV6-5|NA|15
CASRPWGIMNTEAFF
TGTGCCAGCAGACCGTGGGGTATAATGAACACTGAAGCTTTCTTT
>TRBD1|TRBJ2-7|TRBV18|NA|14
CASSLGQRGSEQYF
TGTGCCAGCTCACTGGGACAGCGTGGGAGCGAGCAGTACTTC
>NA|TRBJ2-7|TRBV12-1|NA|13
CASSPGPSYEQYF
TGTGCCAGCAGCCCCGGACCGTCCTACGAGCAGTACTTC